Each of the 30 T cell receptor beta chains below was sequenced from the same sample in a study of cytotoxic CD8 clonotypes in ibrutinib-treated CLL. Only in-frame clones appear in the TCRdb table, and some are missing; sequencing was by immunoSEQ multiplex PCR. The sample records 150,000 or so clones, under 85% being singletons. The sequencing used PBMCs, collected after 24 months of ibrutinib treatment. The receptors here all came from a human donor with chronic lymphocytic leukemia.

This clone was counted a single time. The CDR3 loop is CASDGKGRFNQPQHF. The CDR3, as DNA: TGTGCCAGTGACGGTAAGGGCAGGTTCAATCAGCCCCAGCATTTT. J is TRBJ1-5 and V is TRBV6-4; D call uncertain. The CDR3 extends over 15 amino acids. Germline assignment: CDR1 MRHNA and CDR2 SNTAGT. Trimming removed 9 bases at V and 3 bases at J, with 18 bases between.

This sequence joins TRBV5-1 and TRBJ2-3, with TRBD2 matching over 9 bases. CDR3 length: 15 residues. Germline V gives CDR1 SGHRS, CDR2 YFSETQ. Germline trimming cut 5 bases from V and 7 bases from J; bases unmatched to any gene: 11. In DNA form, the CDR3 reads TGCGCCAGCAGTGGGGTCGCGGGAGGGCCGAATACGCAGTATTTT. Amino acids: CASSGVAGGPNTQYF.

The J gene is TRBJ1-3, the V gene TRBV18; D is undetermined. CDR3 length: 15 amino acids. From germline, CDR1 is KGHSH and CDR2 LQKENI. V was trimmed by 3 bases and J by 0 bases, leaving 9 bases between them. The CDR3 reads CASSPQDYSGNTIYF. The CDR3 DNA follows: TGTGCCAGCTCACCGCAGGATTACTCTGGAAACACCATATATTTT. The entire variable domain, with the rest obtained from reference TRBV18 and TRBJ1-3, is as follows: NAGVMQNPRHLVRRRGQEARLRCSPMKGHSHVYWYRQLPEEGLKFMVYLQKENIIDESGMPKERFSAEFPKEGPSILRIQQVVRGDSAAYFCASSPQDYSGNTIYFGEGSWLTVV.

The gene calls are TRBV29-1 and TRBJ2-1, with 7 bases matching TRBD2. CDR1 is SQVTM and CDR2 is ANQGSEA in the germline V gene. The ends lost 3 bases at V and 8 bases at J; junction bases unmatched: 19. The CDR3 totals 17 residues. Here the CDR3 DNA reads TGCAGCGTTGAGAGTATTAGGCGGGAGCCCGCCCAGGATGAGCAGTTCTTC. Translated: CSVESIRREPAQDEQFF.

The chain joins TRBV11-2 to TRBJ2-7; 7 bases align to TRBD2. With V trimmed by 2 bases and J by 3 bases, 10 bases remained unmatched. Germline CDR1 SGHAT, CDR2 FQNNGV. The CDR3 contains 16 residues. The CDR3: CASSLNERDWGYEQYF. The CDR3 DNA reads TGTGCCAGCAGCTTAAATGAGCGGGACTGGGGCTACGAGCAGTACTTC. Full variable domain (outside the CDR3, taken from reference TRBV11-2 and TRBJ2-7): EAGVAQSPRYKIIEKRQSVAFWCNPISGHATLYWYQQILGQGPKLLIQFQNNGVVDDSQLPKDRFSAERLKGVDSTLKIQPAKLEDSAVYLCASSLNERDWGYEQYFGPGTRLTVT.

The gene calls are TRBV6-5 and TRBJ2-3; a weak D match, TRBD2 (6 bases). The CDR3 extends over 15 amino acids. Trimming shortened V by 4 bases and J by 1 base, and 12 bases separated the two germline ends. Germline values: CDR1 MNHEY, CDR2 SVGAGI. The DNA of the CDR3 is TGTGCCAGCAGTTCTACTAGCTTTGGCACAGATACGCAGTATTTT. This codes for CASSSTSFGTDTQYF.

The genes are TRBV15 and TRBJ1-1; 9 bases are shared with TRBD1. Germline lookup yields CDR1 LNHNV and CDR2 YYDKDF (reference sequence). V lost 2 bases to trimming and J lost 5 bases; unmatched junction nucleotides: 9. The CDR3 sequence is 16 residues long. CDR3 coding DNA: TGTGCCACCAGCAGACAGCGGGACAGGGCGAGAACTGAAGCTTTCTTT. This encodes CATSRQRDRARTEAFF.

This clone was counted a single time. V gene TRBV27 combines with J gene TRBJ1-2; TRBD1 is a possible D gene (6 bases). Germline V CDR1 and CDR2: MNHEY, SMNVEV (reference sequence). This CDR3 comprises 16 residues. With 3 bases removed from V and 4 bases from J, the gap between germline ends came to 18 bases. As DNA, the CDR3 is TGTGCCAGCAGTTTTCTCCCAAACAGGGTGGGCTATGGCTACACCTTC. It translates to CASSFLPNRVGYGYTF.

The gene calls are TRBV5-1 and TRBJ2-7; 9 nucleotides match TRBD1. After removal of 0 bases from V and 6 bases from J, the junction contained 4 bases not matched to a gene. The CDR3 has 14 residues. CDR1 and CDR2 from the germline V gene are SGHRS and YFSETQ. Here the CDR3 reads CASSLDGTGTEQYF. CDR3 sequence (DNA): TGCGCCAGCAGCTTGGATGGGACAGGGACCGAGCAGTACTTC. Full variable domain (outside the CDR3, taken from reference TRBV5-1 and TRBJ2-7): KAGVTQTPRYLIKTRGQQVTLSCSPISGHRSVSWYQQTPGQGLQFLFEYFSETQRNKGNFPGRFSGRQFSNSRSEMNVSTLELGDSALYLCASSLDGTGTEQYFGPGTRLTVT.

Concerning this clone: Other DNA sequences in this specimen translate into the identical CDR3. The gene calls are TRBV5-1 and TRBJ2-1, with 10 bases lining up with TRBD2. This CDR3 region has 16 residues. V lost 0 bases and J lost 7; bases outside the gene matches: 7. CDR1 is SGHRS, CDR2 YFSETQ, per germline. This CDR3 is CASSLGLAGVRNEQFF. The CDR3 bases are TGCGCCAGCAGCTTGGGACTAGCGGGCGTGAGGAATGAGCAGTTCTTC. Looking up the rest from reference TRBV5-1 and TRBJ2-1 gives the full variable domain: KAGVTQTPRYLIKTRGQQVTLSCSPISGHRSVSWYQQTPGQGLQFLFEYFSETQRNKGNFPGRFSGRQFSNSRSEMNVSTLELGDSALYLCASSLGLAGVRNEQFFGPGTRLTVL.

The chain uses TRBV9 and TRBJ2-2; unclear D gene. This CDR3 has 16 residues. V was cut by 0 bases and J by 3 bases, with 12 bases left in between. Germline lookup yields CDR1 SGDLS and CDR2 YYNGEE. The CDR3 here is CASSVGSSADTGELFF. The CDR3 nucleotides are TGTGCCAGCAGCGTAGGATCCAGCGCAGACACCGGGGAGCTGTTTTTT.

In DNA form, the CDR3 reads TGTGCCAGTAGTATTAAACGACAGGCCACTGAAGCTTTCTTT. It encodes CASSIKRQATEAFF. The chain employs TRBV19 and TRBJ1-1; D perhaps matches TRBD1 (6 bases). CDR3 length equals 14 residues. Germline V gene lookup returns CDR1 LNHDA and CDR2 SQIVND (reference sequence). Trimming took off 3 bases at V and 4 bases at J, with 12 bases between the two ends.

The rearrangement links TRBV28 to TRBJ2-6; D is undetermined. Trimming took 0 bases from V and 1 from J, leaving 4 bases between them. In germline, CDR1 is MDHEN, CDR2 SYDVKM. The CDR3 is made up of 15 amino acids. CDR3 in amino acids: CASSLWGSGANVLTF. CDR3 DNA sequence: TGTGCCAGCAGTTTATGGGGATCTGGGGCCAACGTCCTGACTTTC.

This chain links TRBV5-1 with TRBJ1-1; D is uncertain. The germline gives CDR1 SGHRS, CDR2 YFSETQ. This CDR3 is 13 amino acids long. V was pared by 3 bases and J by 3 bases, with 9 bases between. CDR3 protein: CASSSASYTEAFF. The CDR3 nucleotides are TGCGCCAGCAGCTCCGCGAGTTACACTGAAGCTTTCTTT.

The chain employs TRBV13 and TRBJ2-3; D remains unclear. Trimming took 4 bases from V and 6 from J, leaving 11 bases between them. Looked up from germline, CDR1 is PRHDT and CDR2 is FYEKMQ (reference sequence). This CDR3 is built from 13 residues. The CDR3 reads CASSYYLEDTQYF. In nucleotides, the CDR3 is TGTGCCAGCAGCTATTACCTTGAGGATACGCAGTATTTT.

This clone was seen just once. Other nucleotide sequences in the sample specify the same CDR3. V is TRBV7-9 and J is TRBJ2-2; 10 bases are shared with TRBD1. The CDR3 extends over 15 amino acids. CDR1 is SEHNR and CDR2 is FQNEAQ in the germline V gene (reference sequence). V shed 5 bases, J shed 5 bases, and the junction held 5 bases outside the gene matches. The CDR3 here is CASSRGQGGTGELFF. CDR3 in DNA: TGTGCCAGCAGCCGAGGACAGGGGGGAACCGGGGAGCTGTTTTTT.

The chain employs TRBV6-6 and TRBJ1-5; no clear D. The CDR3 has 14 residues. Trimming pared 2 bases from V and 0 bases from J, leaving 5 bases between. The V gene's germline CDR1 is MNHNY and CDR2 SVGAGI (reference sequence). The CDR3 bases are TGTGCCAGCAGTTACGACTATAGCAATCAGCCCCAGCATTTT. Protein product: CASSYDYSNQPQHF.

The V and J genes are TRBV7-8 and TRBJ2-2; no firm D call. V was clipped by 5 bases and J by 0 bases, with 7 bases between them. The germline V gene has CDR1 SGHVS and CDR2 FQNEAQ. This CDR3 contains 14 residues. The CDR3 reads CASSPSTNTGELFF. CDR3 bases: TGTGCCAGCAGCCCGAGTACGAACACCGGGGAGCTGTTTTTT.

The CDR3 sequence: CASSIRQGSVGEQYF. The DNA for the CDR3 is TGTGCCAGCAGTATCCGACAGGGGTCGGTGGGGGAGCAGTACTTC. The gene calls are TRBV27 and TRBJ2-7, with 8 bases fitting TRBD1. This CDR3 has 15 amino acids. V dropped 5 bases and J dropped 7; count of bases not matched to a gene: 13. From germline, CDR1 is MNHEY and CDR2 SMNVEV (reference sequence).

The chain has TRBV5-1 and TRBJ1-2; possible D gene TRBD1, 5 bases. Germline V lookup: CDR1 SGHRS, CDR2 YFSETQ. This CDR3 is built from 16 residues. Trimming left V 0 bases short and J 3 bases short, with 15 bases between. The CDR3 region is CASSLDRMRRDYGYTF. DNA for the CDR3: TGCGCCAGCAGCTTGGATCGGATGCGCAGGGACTATGGCTACACCTTC.

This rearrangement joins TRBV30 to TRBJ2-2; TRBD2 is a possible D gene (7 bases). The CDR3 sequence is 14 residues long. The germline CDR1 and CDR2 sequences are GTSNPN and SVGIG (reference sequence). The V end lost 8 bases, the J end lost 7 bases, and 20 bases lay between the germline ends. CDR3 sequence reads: CARGDRGAVGELFF. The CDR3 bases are TGTGCCCGGGGGGACCGGGGGGCCGTCGGGGAGCTGTTTTTT.

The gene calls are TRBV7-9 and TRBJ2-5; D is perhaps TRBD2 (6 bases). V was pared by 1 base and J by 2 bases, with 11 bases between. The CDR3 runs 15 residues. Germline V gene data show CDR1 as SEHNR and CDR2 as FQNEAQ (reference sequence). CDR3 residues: CASSLDGTAQETQYF. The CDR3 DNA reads TGTGCCAGCAGCTTAGACGGGACTGCTCAAGAGACCCAGTACTTC.

CDR3 amino acids: CASSSDLIRGTESFF. The CDR3 nucleotides read TGTGCCAGCAGCTCTGACCTGATCAGGGGAACTGAGTCTTTCTTT. This chain uses TRBV7-2 with TRBJ1-1, with a weak D call TRBD1 (6 bases). This CDR3 has 15 amino acids. From germline, CDR1 is SGHTA and CDR2 FQGNSA. The germline V and J ends were trimmed by 4 bases and 12 bases, with 24 bases remaining between them.

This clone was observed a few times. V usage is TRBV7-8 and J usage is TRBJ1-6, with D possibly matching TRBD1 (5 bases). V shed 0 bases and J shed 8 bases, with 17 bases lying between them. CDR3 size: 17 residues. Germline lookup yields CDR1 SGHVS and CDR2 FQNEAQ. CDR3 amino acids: CASSLAARRGVHSPLHF. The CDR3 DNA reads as TGTGCCAGCAGCTTAGCCGCCAGACGGGGGGTTCATTCACCCCTCCACTTT. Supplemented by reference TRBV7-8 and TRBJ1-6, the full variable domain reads GAGVSQSPRYKVAKRGQDVALRCDPISGHVSLFWYQQALGQGPEFLTYFQNEAQLDKSGLPSDRFFAERPEGSVSTLKIQRTQQEDSAVYLCASSLAARRGVHSPLHFGNGTRLTVT.

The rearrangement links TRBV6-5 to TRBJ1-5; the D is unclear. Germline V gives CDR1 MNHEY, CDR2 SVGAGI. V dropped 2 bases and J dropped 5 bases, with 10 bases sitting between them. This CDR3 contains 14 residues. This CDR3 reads CASSYGQPYQPQHF. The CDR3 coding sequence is TGTGCCAGCAGTTACGGGCAACCGTATCAGCCCCAGCATTTT.

CDR3 bases: TGTGCCAGCAGCTTAGTGGTTGCGCAGGGGGCTGAAGCTTTCTTT. This translates into CASSLVVAQGAEAFF. V gene TRBV7-8 combines with J gene TRBJ1-1, with 7 bases identical to TRBD1. Trimming took 1 base from V and 6 from J; bases not matched to a gene: 8. The CDR3 runs 15 residues. CDR1 and CDR2 from the germline V gene are SGHVS and FQNEAQ.

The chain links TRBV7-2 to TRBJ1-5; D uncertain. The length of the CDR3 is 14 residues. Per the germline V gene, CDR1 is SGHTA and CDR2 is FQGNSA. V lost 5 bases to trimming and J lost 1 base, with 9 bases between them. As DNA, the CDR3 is TGTGCCAGCAGCGCGTGGAACAGCAATCAGCCCCAGCATTTT. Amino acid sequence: CASSAWNSNQPQHF.

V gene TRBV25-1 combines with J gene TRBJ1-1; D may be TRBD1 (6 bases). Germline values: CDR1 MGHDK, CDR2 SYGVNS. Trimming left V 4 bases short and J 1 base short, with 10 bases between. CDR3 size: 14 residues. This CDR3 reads CASSVGTRNTEAFF. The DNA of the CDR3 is TGTGCCAGCAGTGTAGGGACAAGGAACACTGAAGCTTTCTTT.

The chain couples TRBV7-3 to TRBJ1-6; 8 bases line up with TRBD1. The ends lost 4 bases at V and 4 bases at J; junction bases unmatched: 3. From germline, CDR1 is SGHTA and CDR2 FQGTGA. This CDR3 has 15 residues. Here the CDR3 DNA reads TGTGCCAGCAGCTCGACAGGGGCTTATAATTCACCCCTCCACTTT. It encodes CASSSTGAYNSPLHF.

The DNA for the CDR3 is TGTGCCAGCAGCCCGGACAGAGGTAATGAAAAACTGTTTTTT. Translation: CASSPDRGNEKLFF. The chain is built from TRBV5-4 and TRBJ1-4; D perhaps matches TRBD1 (6 bases). Deletions cut 4 bases from V and 4 bases from J, with 11 bases between. This CDR3 has 14 residues. The V gene's germline CDR1 is SGHNT and CDR2 YYREEE (reference sequence).